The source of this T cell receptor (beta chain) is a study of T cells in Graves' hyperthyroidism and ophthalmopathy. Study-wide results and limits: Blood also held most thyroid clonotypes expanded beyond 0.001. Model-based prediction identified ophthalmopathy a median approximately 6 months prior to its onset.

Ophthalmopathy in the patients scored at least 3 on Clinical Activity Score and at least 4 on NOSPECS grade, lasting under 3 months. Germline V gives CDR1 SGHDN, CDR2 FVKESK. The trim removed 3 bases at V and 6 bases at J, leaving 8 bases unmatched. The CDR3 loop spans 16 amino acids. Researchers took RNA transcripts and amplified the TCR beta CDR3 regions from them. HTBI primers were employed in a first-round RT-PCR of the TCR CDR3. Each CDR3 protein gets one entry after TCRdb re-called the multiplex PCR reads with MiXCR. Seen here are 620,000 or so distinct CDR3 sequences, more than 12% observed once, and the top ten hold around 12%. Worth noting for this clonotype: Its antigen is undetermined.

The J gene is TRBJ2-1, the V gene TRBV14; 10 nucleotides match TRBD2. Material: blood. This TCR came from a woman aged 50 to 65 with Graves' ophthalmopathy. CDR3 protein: CASSQTSGRAGNEQFF. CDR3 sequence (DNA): TGTGCCAGCAGCCAGACGAGCGGGAGGGCCGGCAATGAGCAGTTCTTC.